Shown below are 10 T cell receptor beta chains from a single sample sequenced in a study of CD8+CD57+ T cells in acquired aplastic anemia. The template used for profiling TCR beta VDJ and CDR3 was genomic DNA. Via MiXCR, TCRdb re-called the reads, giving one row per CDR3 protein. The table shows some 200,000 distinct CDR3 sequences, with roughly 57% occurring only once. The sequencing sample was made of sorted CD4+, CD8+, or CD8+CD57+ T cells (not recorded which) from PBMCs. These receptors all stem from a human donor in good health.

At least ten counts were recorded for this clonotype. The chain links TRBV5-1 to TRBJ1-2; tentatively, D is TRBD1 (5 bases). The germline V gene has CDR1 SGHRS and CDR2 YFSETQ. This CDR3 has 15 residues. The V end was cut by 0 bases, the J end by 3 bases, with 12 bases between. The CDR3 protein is CASSLVREGDYGYTF. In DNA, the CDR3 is TGCGCCAGCAGCTTGGTCAGGGAAGGTGACTATGGCTACACCTTC.

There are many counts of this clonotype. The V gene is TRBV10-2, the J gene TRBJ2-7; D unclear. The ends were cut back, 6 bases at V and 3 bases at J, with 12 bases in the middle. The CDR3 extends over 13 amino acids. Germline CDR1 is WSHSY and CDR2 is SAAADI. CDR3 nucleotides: TGCGCCAGCAGCCCGAATCCTTACTACGAGCAGTACTTC. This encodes CASSPNPYYEQYF.

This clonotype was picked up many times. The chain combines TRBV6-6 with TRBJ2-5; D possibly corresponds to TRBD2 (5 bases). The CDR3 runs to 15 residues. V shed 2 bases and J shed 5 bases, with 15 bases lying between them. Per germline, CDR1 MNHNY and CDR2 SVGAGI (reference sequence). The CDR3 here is CASSYDAQTGETQYF. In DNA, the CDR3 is TGTGCCAGCAGTTACGACGCTCAAACGGGGGAGACCCAGTACTTC.

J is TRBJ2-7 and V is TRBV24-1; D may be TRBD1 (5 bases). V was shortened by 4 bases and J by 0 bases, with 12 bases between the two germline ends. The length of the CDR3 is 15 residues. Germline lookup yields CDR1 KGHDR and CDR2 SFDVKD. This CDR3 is CATSEGALSSYEQYF. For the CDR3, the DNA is TGTGCCACCAGTGAAGGGGCTTTGAGCTCCTACGAGCAGTACTTC.

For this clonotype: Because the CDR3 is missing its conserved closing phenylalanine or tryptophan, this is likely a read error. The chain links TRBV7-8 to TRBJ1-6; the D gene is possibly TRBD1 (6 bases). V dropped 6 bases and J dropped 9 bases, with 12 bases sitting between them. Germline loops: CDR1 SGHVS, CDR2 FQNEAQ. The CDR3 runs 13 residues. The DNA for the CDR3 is TGTGCCAGCAGAACAGGGAGCGCTTCACCCCTCCACCTT. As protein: CASRTGSASPLHL.

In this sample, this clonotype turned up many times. The CDR3 sequence: CSVVSWRAREVNTEAFF. CDR3 in DNA: TGCAGCGTTGTCTCCTGGAGGGCCCGGGAGGTGAACACTGAAGCTTTCTTT. V is TRBV29-1 and J is TRBJ1-1; D not certain. This CDR3 is 17 amino acids long. The germline V gene encodes CDR1 SQVTM and CDR2 ANQGSEA. Trimming removed 4 bases from V and 0 bases from J, with 21 bases in between.

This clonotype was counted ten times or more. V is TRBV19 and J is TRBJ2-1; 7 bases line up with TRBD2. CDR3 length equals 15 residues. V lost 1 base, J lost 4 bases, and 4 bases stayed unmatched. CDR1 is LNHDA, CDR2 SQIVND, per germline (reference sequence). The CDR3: CASSIAGGIYNEQFF. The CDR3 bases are TGTGCCAGTAGTATAGCGGGAGGAATATACAATGAGCAGTTCTTC. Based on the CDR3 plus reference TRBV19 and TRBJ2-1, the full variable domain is DGGITQSPKYLFRKEGQNVTLSCEQNLNHDAMYWYRQDPGQGLRLIYYSQIVNDFQKGDIAEGYSVSREKKESFPLTVTSAQKNPTAFYLCASSIAGGIYNEQFFGPGTRLTVL.

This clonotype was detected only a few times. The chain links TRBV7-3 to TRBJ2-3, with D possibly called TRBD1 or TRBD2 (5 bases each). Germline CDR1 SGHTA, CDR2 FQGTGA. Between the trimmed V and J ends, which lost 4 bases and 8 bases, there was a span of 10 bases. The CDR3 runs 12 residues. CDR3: CASSSGQSTQYF. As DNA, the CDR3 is TGTGCCAGCAGCTCGGGGCAGAGTACGCAGTATTTT.

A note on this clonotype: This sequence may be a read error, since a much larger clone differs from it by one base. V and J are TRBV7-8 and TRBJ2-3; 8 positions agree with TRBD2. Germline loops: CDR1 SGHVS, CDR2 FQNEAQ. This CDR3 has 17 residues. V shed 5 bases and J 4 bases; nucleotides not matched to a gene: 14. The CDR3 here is CASSPDGAGLEADTQYF. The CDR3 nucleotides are TGTGCCAGCAGCCCAGATGGCGCGGGACTAGAGGCAGATACGCAGTATTTT. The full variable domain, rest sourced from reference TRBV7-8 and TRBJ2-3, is GAGVSQSPRYKVAKRGQDVALRCDPISGHVSLFWYQQALGQGPEFLTYFQNEAQLDKSGLPSDRFFAERPEGSVSTLKIQRTQQEDSAVYLCASSPDGAGLEADTQYFGPGTRLTVL.

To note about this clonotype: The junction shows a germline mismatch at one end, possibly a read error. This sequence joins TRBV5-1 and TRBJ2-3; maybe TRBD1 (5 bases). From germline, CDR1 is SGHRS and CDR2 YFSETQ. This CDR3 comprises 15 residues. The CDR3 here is CASSSSFSDTGTKYF. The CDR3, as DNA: TGCGCCAGCAGCTCCAGTTTTTCGGACACAGGTACGAAGTACTTT.